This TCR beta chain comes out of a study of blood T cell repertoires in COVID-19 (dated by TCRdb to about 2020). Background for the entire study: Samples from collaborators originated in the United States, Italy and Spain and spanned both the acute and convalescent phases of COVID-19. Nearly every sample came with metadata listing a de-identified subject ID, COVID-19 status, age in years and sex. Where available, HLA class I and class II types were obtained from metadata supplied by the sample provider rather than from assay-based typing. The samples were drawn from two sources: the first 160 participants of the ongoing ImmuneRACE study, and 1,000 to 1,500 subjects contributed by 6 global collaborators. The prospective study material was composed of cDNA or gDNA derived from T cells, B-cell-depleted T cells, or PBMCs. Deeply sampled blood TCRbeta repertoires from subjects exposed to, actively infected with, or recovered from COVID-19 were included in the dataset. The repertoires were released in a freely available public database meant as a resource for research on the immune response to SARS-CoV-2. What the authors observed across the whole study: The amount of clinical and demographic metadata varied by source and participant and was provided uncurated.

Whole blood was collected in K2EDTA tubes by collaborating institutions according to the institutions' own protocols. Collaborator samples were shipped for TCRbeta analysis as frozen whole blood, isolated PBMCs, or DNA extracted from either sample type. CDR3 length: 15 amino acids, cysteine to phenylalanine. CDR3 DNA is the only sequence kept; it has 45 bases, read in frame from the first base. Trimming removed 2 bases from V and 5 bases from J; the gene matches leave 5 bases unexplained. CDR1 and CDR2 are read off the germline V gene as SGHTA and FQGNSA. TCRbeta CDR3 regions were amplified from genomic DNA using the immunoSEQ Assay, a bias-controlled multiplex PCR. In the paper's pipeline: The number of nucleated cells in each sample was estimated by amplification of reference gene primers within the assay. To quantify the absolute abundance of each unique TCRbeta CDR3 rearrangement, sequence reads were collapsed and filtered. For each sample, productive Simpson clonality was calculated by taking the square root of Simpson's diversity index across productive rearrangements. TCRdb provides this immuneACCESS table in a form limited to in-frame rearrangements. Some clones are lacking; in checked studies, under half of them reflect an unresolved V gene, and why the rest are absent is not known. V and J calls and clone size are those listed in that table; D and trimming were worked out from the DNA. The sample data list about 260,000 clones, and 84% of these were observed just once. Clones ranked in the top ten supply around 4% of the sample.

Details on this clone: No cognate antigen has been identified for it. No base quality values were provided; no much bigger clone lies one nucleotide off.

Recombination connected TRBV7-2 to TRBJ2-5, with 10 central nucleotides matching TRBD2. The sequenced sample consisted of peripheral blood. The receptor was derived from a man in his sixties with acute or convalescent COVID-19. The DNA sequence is TGTGCCAGCAGCTTACTACTAGCGGGAAGGGAGACCCAGTACTTC. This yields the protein CASSLLLAGRETQYF.